This T cell receptor (beta chain) came from a study of blood T cell dynamics during melanoma immunotherapy. Across the whole study: First-line therapy was either pembrolizumab or nivolumab with ipilimumab for metastatic melanoma. Study-wide results and limits: Whether repertoire-driving clones were melanoma-specific could not be determined.

Produced via immunoSEQ multiplex PCR; TCRdb's table is partial and in-frame only. The sample lists 10,000 to 13,000 clones; roughly 90% were seen once. The CDR3 extends over 17 amino acids. V gave up 2 bases and J gave up 10 bases; unmatched junction bases: 14. Germline loops: CDR1 ENHRY, CDR2 SYGVKD. For this clone: Its target is unknown.

The time point was: week 3, after first cycle of checkpoint inhibitor. One draw preceded checkpoint blockade; another followed its first cycle at week 3. Apart from two fast progressors, RECIST 1.1 response was judged 12 weeks post-infusion. The material sequenced was blood, taken from a patient treated with checkpoint blockade. The V and J genes are TRBV10-3 and TRBJ1-6, with TRBD1 identical over 7 bases. The source is a human donor with melanoma. CDR3 DNA sequence: TGTGCCATCAGTGAGAGACACAGGGGAGGCACTAGGTCACCCCTCCACTTT. Translating it yields CAISERHRGGTRSPLHF.